Listed below are T cell receptor beta chains from one sample, sequenced in a study of T-cell memory formation after mild COVID-19. TCRdb processed the 5' RACE reads anew with MiXCR; each CDR3 protein has one entry. This table has around 250,000 distinct CDR3 sequences, 15% appearing once. The specimen sequenced was PBMCs or a T cell subset sorted from them (not recorded which). These receptors all stem from an adult woman who had mild COVID-19 (a few samples of this study predate the infection). Cell type and time point are not known. Both conserved end residues are trimmed from each CDR3. A D gene is named only where the DNA matches it firmly.

J: TRBJ1-2
D: .
V: TRBV6-6
CDR3: ASSSRGGDGYT

J: TRBJ1-5
D: .
V: TRBV7-2
CDR3: ASSLLRDQPQH

J: TRBJ1-4
D: .
V: TRBV7-3
CDR3: ASSWGPGEKLF

J: TRBJ1-1
D: .
V: TRBV29-1
CDR3: SVGENTEAF

J: TRBJ2-2
D: .
V: TRBV14
CDR3: ASSQGVGSAFQISGELF

J: TRBJ1-1
D: .
V: TRBV12-3/TRBV12-4
CDR3: ASSLGPGLNTEAF

J: TRBJ2-3
D: .
V: TRBV4-3
CDR3: ASSQVFQSDTDTQY

J: TRBJ2-7
D: .
V: TRBV12-3/TRBV12-4
CDR3: ASLGRGSHYEQY

J: TRBJ1-2
D: .
V: TRBV7-9
CDR3: ASSSSPGLAVGYT

J: TRBJ2-2
D: .
V: TRBV9
CDR3: ASSVATGPPGELF

J: TRBJ1-1
D: .
V: TRBV5-1
CDR3: ASSDGHNTEAF

J: TRBJ1-1
D: .
V: TRBV7-9
CDR3: ASSLGFREAF

J: TRBJ2-2
D: .
V: TRBV6-1
CDR3: ASTTAGNLPGELF

J: TRBJ2-4
D: TRBD2
V: TRBV5-6
CDR3: ASSIPGLAGLAKNIQY

J: TRBJ1-1
D: TRBD1
V: TRBV5-1
CDR3: ASSWDGQDGTEAF

J: TRBJ1-6
D: .
V: TRBV28
CDR3: ASSLTEVFLSSYNSPLH

J: TRBJ2-7
D: .
V: TRBV5-4
CDR3: ASSSGTAPGEQY

J: TRBJ2-7
D: TRBD1
V: TRBV6-5
CDR3: ASSPAGTGVHEQY

J: TRBJ2-7
D: TRBD1
V: TRBV20-1
CDR3: SASSGQGAYEQY

J: TRBJ2-1
D: .
V: TRBV7-9
CDR3: ASSLDRAGNEQF

J: TRBJ2-7
D: TRBD2
V: TRBV5-1
CDR3: ASSPEIGSGRANEQY

J: TRBJ2-1
D: .
V: TRBV11-1
CDR3: ASSVDSMQQF

J: TRBJ2-5
D: TRBD2
V: TRBV6-6
CDR3: ASSYGGGGAETQY

J: TRBJ1-1
D: TRBD1
V: TRBV11-2
CDR3: ASSLAGQGRTEAF

J: TRBJ1-1
D: TRBD1
V: TRBV12-3/TRBV12-4
CDR3: ASSRIWTGGSSEAF

J: TRBJ1-1
D: .
V: TRBV5-1
CDR3: ASSPKWEMNTEAF

J: TRBJ1-4
D: TRBD1
V: TRBV7-9
CDR3: ASSTGQGVTNEKLF

J: TRBJ2-2
D: TRBD2
V: TRBV24-1
CDR3: ATSDSGSFDTGELF

J: TRBJ2-3
D: TRBD2
V: TRBV20-1
CDR3: SAEAGGRATDTQY

J: TRBJ1-1
D: .
V: TRBV12-3/TRBV12-4
CDR3: ASSPMEGWTEAF

J: TRBJ2-6
D: .
V: TRBV12-3/TRBV12-4
CDR3: ASTPDRRASGANVLT

J: TRBJ1-1
D: .
V: TRBV5-6
CDR3: ASSYPGGIGTEAF

J: TRBJ2-1
D: TRBD1
V: TRBV7-2
CDR3: ASSSSRGREF

J: TRBJ1-5
D: TRBD1
V: TRBV12-3/TRBV12-4
CDR3: ASSGDRGLRQPQH

J: TRBJ2-2
D: .
V: TRBV5-1
CDR3: ASSPGTSINTGELF

J: TRBJ2-7
D: TRBD1
V: TRBV5-6
CDR3: ASSLGQDYEQY

J: TRBJ2-1
D: TRBD1
V: TRBV2
CDR3: ASTPEGTGYRNEQF

J: TRBJ2-2
D: TRBD1
V: TRBV12-3/TRBV12-4
CDR3: ASSRDRVDTGELF

J: TRBJ2-1
D: .
V: TRBV11-2
CDR3: ASSLEGRGLRYNEQF

J: TRBJ1-6
D: .
V: TRBV5-1
CDR3: ASNPTTGIGNSPLH

J: TRBJ1-5
D: TRBD1
V: TRBV20-1
CDR3: SAPTGGLGQPQH

J: TRBJ2-7
D: TRBD2
V: TRBV30
CDR3: AWRLAGGPPVAYEQY

J: TRBJ2-5
D: .
V: TRBV12-3/TRBV12-4
CDR3: ASSRSGGGETQY

J: TRBJ2-1
D: .
V: TRBV4-3
CDR3: ASSQDHWREQF

J: TRBJ2-3
D: .
V: TRBV5-1
CDR3: ASSWGSDTQY

J: TRBJ1-3
D: .
V: TRBV7-9
CDR3: ASQPSSGNTIY

J: TRBJ1-1
D: .
V: TRBV12-5
CDR3: ASALVGRGSRAEAF

J: TRBJ2-5
D: .
V: TRBV5-1
CDR3: ASSLLSDGRGETQY

J: TRBJ1-4
D: .
V: TRBV27
CDR3: ASSFRSGELF

J: TRBJ2-1
D: .
V: TRBV7-9
CDR3: AISLTGPTYNEQF

J: TRBJ2-7
D: .
V: TRBV19
CDR3: ASSIGGTGLYEQY

J: TRBJ2-7
D: .
V: TRBV10-3
CDR3: AISESRREQY

J: TRBJ2-7
D: TRBD2
V: TRBV5-1
CDR3: ASSLAWSSGSYEQY

J: TRBJ2-7
D: .
V: TRBV10-2
CDR3: ASKSNGGHYEQY